A single sample is the source of the 20 T cell receptor beta chains below, sequenced in a study of blood T cell repertoires in COVID-19. This table comes from immunoSEQ multiplex PCR, and its TCRdb copy is limited to in-frame clones, with some not included. The sample consists of roughly 410,000 clones, around 91% of them appearing once. Sequencing was performed on peripheral blood. Source of these receptors: a woman between 40 and 50 years old with COVID-19, enrolled during active disease.

The gene calls are TRBV6-2 or TRBV6-3 and TRBJ1-5; no clear D gene. The CDR3 spans 12 residues. Germline V CDR1 and CDR2: MNHEY, SVGEGT. Deletions cut 0 bases from V and 11 bases from J, with 8 bases between. The CDR3, as DNA: TGTGCCAGCAGTTACTCCCCAGGTACCCAGCATTTT. This codes for CASSYSPGTQHF.

The chain joins TRBV27 to TRBJ2-7, with a tentative D call TRBD2 (6 bases). Per the germline V gene, CDR1 is MNHEY and CDR2 is SMNVEV (reference sequence). With 6 bases removed from V and 2 bases from J, the gap between germline ends came to 8 bases. This CDR3 is built from 12 residues. CDR3 sequence reads: CASREGTYEQYF. The CDR3 bases are TGTGCCAGCAGGGAGGGAACCTACGAGCAGTACTTC.

V usage is TRBV5-1 and J usage is TRBJ1-4; 7 bases are a match to TRBD1. J lost 7 bases, V lost 4 bases, and 10 bases had no gene match. This CDR3 region has 15 residues. Germline V CDR1 and CDR2: SGHRS, YFSETQ. In nucleotides, the CDR3 is TGCGCCAGCAGCCCCCTGACAGGGCAAGGTGAAAAACTGTTTTTT. Translated: CASSPLTGQGEKLFF. The whole variable domain, filled in from reference TRBV5-1 and TRBJ1-4, reads KAGVTQTPRYLIKTRGQQVTLSCSPISGHRSVSWYQQTPGQGLQFLFEYFSETQRNKGNFPGRFSGRQFSNSRSEMNVSTLELGDSALYLCASSPLTGQGEKLFFGSGTQLSVL.

V usage is TRBV2 and J usage is TRBJ2-5; TRBD1 might be the D (5 bases). The CDR3 spans 13 residues. V shed 3 bases and J shed 7 bases, with 12 bases lying between them. Germline values: CDR1 SNHLY, CDR2 FYNNEI. The CDR3 bases are TGTGCCAGCAGTGACAGGGATCCAGGGACCCAGTACTTC. This sequence encodes CASSDRDPGTQYF.

The chain couples TRBV15 to TRBJ2-7; 8 nucleotides align to TRBD1. In germline, CDR1 is LNHNV, CDR2 YYDKDF (reference sequence). The V gene end was trimmed by 5 bases and the J gene end by 0 bases; junction bases not matched to a gene: 6. There are 15 residues in the CDR3. In DNA form, the CDR3 reads TGTGCCACCAGCCCCCGGGACAGGAGCTCCTACGAGCAGTACTTC. It is translated as CATSPRDRSSYEQYF. Full variable domain (rest looked up from reference TRBV15 and TRBJ2-7): DAMVIQNPRYQVTQFGKPVTLSCSQTLNHNVMYWYQQKSSQAPKLLFHYYDKDFNNEADTPDNFQSRRPNTSFCFLDIRSPGLGDTAMYLCATSPRDRSSYEQYFGPGTRLTVT.

The J gene is TRBJ2-2, the V gene TRBV5-4, with D maybe TRBD2 (5 bases). V lost 5 bases to trimming and J lost 6 bases, with 17 bases between them. The V gene's germline CDR1 is SGHNT and CDR2 YYREEE (reference sequence). This CDR3 has 15 amino acids. CDR3: CASSKPREGAGELFF. The CDR3 DNA is TGTGCCAGCAGTAAGCCCCGGGAAGGCGCCGGGGAGCTGTTTTTT.

V usage is TRBV2 and J usage is TRBJ1-6, with 9 bases that match TRBD1. The germline V gene encodes CDR1 SNHLY and CDR2 FYNNEI. CDR3 length: 13 residues. Trimming removed 8 bases from V and 7 bases from J; junction bases left unmatched: 3. CDR3 DNA: TGTGCCAGCCGGGACAGGGACAATTCACCCCTCCACTTT. The encoded protein is CASRDRDNSPLHF.

Details on this clone: A read error may produce the germline difference seen at one junction end. This rearrangement joins TRBV19 to TRBJ2-7; D may be TRBD2 (6 bases). This CDR3 has 13 residues. CDR1 is LNHDA and CDR2 is SQIVND in the germline V gene (reference sequence). CDR3 sequence reads: CASSSRGVSANTF. CDR3 DNA: TGTGCCAGTAGTTCCCGCGGGGTTTCGGCCAACACCTTC.

V and J are TRBV19 and TRBJ2-7; D unresolved. Germline CDR1 is LNHDA and CDR2 is SQIVND (reference sequence). The CDR3 is 12 residues long. V was trimmed by 7 bases and J by 2 bases, leaving 9 bases between them. This CDR3 reads CASMNKAYEQYF. The CDR3 DNA follows: TGTGCCAGTATGAACAAAGCCTACGAGCAGTACTTC.

This clone was picked up one time. The chain carries TRBV18 and TRBJ1-2; no definite D call. The V end lost 6 bases, the J end lost 6 bases, and 17 bases lay between the germline ends. The CDR3 is 14 amino acids. Looked up from germline, CDR1 is KGHSH and CDR2 is LQKENI. CDR3 DNA: TGTGCCAGCTCGCCCCAGCAGGTCATCAATGGCTACACCTTC. Translating gives CASSPQQVINGYTF. Complete variable domain (other parts from reference TRBV18 and TRBJ1-2): NAGVMQNPRHLVRRRGQEARLRCSPMKGHSHVYWYRQLPEEGLKFMVYLQKENIIDESGMPKERFSAEFPKEGPSILRIQQVVRGDSAAYFCASSPQQVINGYTFGSGTRLTVV.

The V and J genes are TRBV19 and TRBJ1-1; D possibly corresponds to TRBD1 (6 bases). Germline assignment: CDR1 LNHDA and CDR2 SQIVND (reference sequence). Trimming pared 4 bases from V and 1 base from J, leaving 13 bases between. The CDR3 covers 15 residues. The CDR3 sequence is CASSTTTGSNTEAFF. CDR3 bases: TGTGCCAGTAGTACTACGACAGGCTCGAACACTGAAGCTTTCTTT.

This chain uses TRBV6-2 or TRBV6-3 with TRBJ2-2; TRBD2 matches at 10 bases. Germline loops: CDR1 MNHEY, CDR2 SVGEGT. After removal of 5 bases from V and 5 bases from J, the junction contained 8 bases not matched to a gene. CDR3 length equals 16 residues. The CDR3 DNA reads TGTGCCAGCAGTCCGCCCCTAGCGGGAGTGACCGGGGAGCTGTTTTTT. Translating gives CASSPPLAGVTGELFF.

The CDR3 sequence: CASSLRPGGYGYTF. The DNA for the CDR3 is TGCGCCAGCAGCCTTCGCCCAGGGGGCTATGGCTACACCTTC. The rearrangement uses TRBV4-3 and TRBJ1-2, with 7 bases lining up with TRBD1. Per the germline V gene, CDR1 is LGHNA and CDR2 is YSLEER. CDR3 size: 14 residues. Trimming at V came to 4 bases and at J to 4 bases, leaving 6 bases not matched to a gene.

The chain recombines TRBV5-4 with TRBJ1-2; 10 positions match TRBD1. V shed 1 base and J 4 bases; nucleotides not matched to a gene: 4. The CDR3 consists of 15 residues. In germline, CDR1 is SGHNT, CDR2 YYREEE (reference sequence). The CDR3 sequence is CASSLPGTGAYGYTF. DNA of the CDR3: TGTGCCAGCAGCTTGCCCGGGACAGGGGCCTATGGCTACACCTTC.

The J gene is TRBJ1-2, the V gene TRBV9; 7 nucleotides line up with TRBD1. This CDR3 has 15 residues. The V and J ends lost 4 bases and 5 bases, in that order; junction bases with no gene match: 11. Looked up from germline, CDR1 is SGDLS and CDR2 is YYNGEE. The DNA of the CDR3 is TGTGCCAGCAGCCTGAGAGGGACAGAAAGTTATGGCTACACCTTC. Translated: CASSLRGTESYGYTF.

V usage is TRBV5-1 and J usage is TRBJ1-1, with D perhaps TRBD1 (6 bases). From germline, CDR1 is SGHRS and CDR2 YFSETQ. V lost 4 bases and J 1 base, leaving 11 bases between the germline ends. CDR3 size: 14 residues. CDR3 nucleotide sequence: TGCGCCAGCAGCGCGGACAGACAGAACACTGAAGCTTTCTTT. It encodes CASSADRQNTEAFF.

In this sample, this clone turned up once. J is TRBJ1-1 and V is TRBV30; D remains unclear. Per the germline V gene, CDR1 is GTSNPN and CDR2 is SVGIG (reference sequence). V lost 3 bases, J lost 1 base, and 12 bases lay in between. The CDR3 has 14 amino acids. CDR3 loop: CAWSFWYGNTEAFF. The CDR3 DNA follows: TGTGCCTGGAGCTTCTGGTACGGGAACACTGAAGCTTTCTTT.

This clone was counted once. This rearrangement joins TRBV9 to TRBJ2-5; TRBD1 matches at 8 bases. The CDR3 loop spans 16 amino acids. Trimming took 0 bases from V and 4 from J; bases not matched to a gene: 8. Germline CDR1 SGDLS, CDR2 YYNGEE. Here the CDR3 DNA reads TGTGCCAGCAGCGTAGCTGACAGGGGACACGGAGAGACCCAGTACTTC. Its translation: CASSVADRGHGETQYF.

The rearrangement links TRBV5-1 to TRBJ1-1, with D maybe TRBD1 (5 bases). Trimming took 6 bases from V and 1 from J, leaving 13 bases between them. The CDR3 sequence is 14 residues long. The germline V gene has CDR1 SGHRS and CDR2 YFSETQ. This CDR3 reads CASKRGLRNTEAFF. In DNA, the CDR3 is TGCGCCAGCAAAAGGGGACTCCGGAACACTGAAGCTTTCTTT.

The chain links TRBV5-1 to TRBJ1-1; 7 bases map to TRBD1. There are 15 residues in the CDR3. Germline V gene lookup returns CDR1 SGHRS and CDR2 YFSETQ. V lost 4 bases and J lost 2; bases outside the gene matches: 8. This CDR3 reads CASSPVGQVNTEAFF. For the CDR3, the DNA is TGCGCCAGCAGCCCCGTTGGACAGGTTAACACTGAAGCTTTCTTT.